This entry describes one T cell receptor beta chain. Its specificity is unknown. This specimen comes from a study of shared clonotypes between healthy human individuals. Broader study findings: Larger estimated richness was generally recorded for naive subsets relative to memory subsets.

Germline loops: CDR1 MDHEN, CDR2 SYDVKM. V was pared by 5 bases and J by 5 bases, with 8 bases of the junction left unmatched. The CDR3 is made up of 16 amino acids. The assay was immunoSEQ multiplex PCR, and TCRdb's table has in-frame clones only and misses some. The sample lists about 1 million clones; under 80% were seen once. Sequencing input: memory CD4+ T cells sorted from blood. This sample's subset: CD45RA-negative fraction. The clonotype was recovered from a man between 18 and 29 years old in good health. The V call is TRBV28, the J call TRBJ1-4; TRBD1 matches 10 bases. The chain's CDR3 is CASSSPRTGGNEKLFF. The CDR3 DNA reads TGTGCCAGCAGTAGCCCTCGGACAGGGGGGAATGAAAAACTGTTTTTT.